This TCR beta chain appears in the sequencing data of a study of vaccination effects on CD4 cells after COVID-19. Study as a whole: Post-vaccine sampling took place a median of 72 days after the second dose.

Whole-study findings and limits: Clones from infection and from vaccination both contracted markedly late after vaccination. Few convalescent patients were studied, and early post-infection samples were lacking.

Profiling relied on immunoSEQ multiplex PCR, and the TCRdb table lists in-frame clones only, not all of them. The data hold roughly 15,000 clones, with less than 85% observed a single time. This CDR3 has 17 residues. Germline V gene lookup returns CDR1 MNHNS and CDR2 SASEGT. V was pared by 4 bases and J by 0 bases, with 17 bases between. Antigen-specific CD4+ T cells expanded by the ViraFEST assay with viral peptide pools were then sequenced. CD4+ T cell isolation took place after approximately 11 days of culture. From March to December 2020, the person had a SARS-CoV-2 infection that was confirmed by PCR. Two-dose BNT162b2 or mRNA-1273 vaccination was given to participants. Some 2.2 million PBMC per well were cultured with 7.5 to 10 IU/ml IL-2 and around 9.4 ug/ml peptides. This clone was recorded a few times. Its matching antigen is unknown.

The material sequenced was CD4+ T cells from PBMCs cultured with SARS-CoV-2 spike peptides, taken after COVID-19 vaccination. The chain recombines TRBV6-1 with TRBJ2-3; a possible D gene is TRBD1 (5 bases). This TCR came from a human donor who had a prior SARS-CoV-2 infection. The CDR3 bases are TGTGCCAGCAGTGCCCGCCGCTTGACAGTTAGCACAGATACGCAGTATTTT. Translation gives CASSARRLTVSTDTQYF.